Listed below are T cell receptor beta chains from one sample, sequenced in a study of identical twins. TCRdb passed the 5' RACE reads through MiXCR, listing each CDR3 protein once. Found here are about 520,000 distinct CDR3 sequences, approximately 22% of them singletons; the top ten hold around 0.91%. The same sample was also studied in work on T cells expressing NK-cell markers.

The specimen was CD4+ T cells sorted from blood. These receptors were taken from a woman aged 18-29 years in good health. Both conserved end residues are part of each CDR3. A D gene is named only where the DNA matches it firmly. Clone size is shown for a subset of rows, as once, few, many or a class of expanded clone.

>12|NA|TRBV2|TRBJ1-2|few
TGTGCCAGCAACCAGGACAGTGATGGCTACACCTTC
CASNQDSDGYTF
>15|NA|TRBV6-1|TRBJ2-3|NA
TGTGCCAGCAGAGAAACAGGGACCGGAGGAGATACGCAGTATTTT
CASRETGTGGDTQYF
>17|NA|TRBV5-1|TRBJ2-1|few
TGCGCCAGCAGCTTGGGAGGGACCGCTAGCTCCTACAATGAGCAGTTCTTC
CASSLGGTASSYNEQFF
>13|NA|TRBV20-1|TRBJ2-5|few
TGCAGTGCGGCCGGTGCGGACCAAGAGACCCAGTACTTC
CSAAGADQETQYF
>13|NA|TRBV5-1|TRBJ2-3|few
TGCGCCAGCAGCTTGGAAACTATGGATACGCAGTATTTT
CASSLETMDTQYF
>14|NA|TRBV20-1|TRBJ2-7|NA
TGCAGTGCTAGAGATTTGGCCAGCTACTACGAGCAGTACTTC
CSARDLASYYEQYF
>17|TRBD2|TRBV25-1|TRBJ2-5|few
TGTGCCAGCAGTGAGAGGTCCAGCGGGGTACTAAAAGAGACCCAGTACTTC
CASSERSSGVLKETQYF
>14|TRBD1|TRBV12-3/TRBV12-4|TRBJ1-2|few
TGTGCCAGCAGTTCCCGGGGGACAGTCTATGGCTACACCTTC
CASSSRGTVYGYTF
>17|TRBD1|TRBV6-1|TRBJ1-1|NA
TGTGCCAGCAGACTCAAGCGGGACAGACCCCTGAACACTGAAGCTTTCTTT
CASRLKRDRPLNTEAFF
>12|TRBD1|TRBV20-1|TRBJ2-1|few
TGCAGTGCTAGTTTTAAGGGACAGGCTCAGTTCTTC
CSASFKGQAQFF
>17|TRBD1|TRBV10-2|TRBJ2-3|few
TGCGCCAGCAGTGGGGGGCCCCGGGACAGGGTGTCAGATACGCAGTATTTT
CASSGGPRDRVSDTQYF
>15|NA|TRBV4-2|TRBJ1-1|NA
TGTGCCAGCAGCCAAGGGGGGGGCATGAACACTGAAGCTTTCTTT
CASSQGGGMNTEAFF
>15|NA|TRBV7-2|TRBJ2-1|few
TGTGCCAGCAGCTTAATGGAAGGCGTTTACAATGAGCAGTTCTTC
CASSLMEGVYNEQFF
>15|NA|TRBV4-3|TRBJ1-4|once
TGCGCCAGCAGCGTCCTCGGGGAGGGTAGTGAAAAACTGTTTTTT
CASSVLGEGSEKLFF
>14|NA|TRBV12-3/TRBV12-4|TRBJ1-2|NA
TGTGCCAGCAGTTTCGGTAGCCCTAACTATGGCTACACCTTC
CASSFGSPNYGYTF
>16|TRBD2|TRBV20-1|TRBJ2-7|NA
TGCAGTGCCACTTCCCCGGGACTAGCGGGATCCTACGAGCAGTACTTC
CSATSPGLAGSYEQYF
>14|NA|TRBV6-1|TRBJ1-6|few
TGTGCCAGCACCAAGCGGGGGGCAGGTTCACCCCTCCACTTT
CASTKRGAGSPLHF
>15|NA|TRBV5-1|TRBJ2-3|few
TGCGCCAGCAGCAGATACCCCGGACAGACAGATACGCAGTATTTT
CASSRYPGQTDTQYF
>14|NA|TRBV7-6|TRBJ2-2|NA
TGTGCCAGTAAAGAGGACACAAACACCGGGGAGCTGTTTTTT
CASKEDTNTGELFF
>14|TRBD2|TRBV6-5|TRBJ2-5|NA
TGTGCCAGCAGTTGGAGCGGGGTGCAAGAGACCCAGTACTTC
CASSWSGVQETQYF
>13|NA|TRBV29-1|TRBJ2-5|many
TGCAGCGTTGAGACAGGCCCTGGGGAGACCCAGTACTTC
CSVETGPGETQYF
>15|NA|TRBV12-3/TRBV12-4|TRBJ1-1|NA
TGTGCCAGCAGTCCTCGGCGCAGTGCGAACACTGAAGCTTTCTTT
CASSPRRSANTEAFF
>17|NA|TRBV12-3/TRBV12-4|TRBJ2-6|many
TGTGCCAGCAGTTCCTTTAGGGGGGGGACTGGGGCCAACGTCCTGACTTTC
CASSSFRGGTGANVLTF
>15|TRBD2|TRBV7-8|TRBJ2-7|NA
TGTGCCAGCAGGCCAACCGGGACTAGCGGCTACGAGCAGTACTTC
CASRPTGTSGYEQYF
>15|TRBD2|TRBV9|TRBJ2-7|NA
TGTGCCAGCAGCTCCTCGGGAGGGCCTAACTACGAGCAGTACTTC
CASSSSGGPNYEQYF
>12|NA|TRBV29-1|TRBJ1-5|few
TGCAGCGTTAGAGACAGCAATCAGCCCCAGCATTTT
CSVRDSNQPQHF
>11|TRBD1|TRBV20-1|TRBJ1-1|few
TGCAGTGCCGACAGGGGAACTGAAGCTTTCTTT
CSADRGTEAFF
>15|NA|TRBV7-8|TRBJ2-4|NA
TGTGCCAGCAGCTTAAATGGACGGGGAGGTGACATTCAGTACTTC
CASSLNGRGGDIQYF
>16|NA|TRBV12-3/TRBV12-4|TRBJ2-2|many
TGTGCCAGCAGTCCCCGCGCGGGGGCAAACACCGGGGAGCTGTTTTTT
CASSPRAGANTGELFF
>14|TRBD1|TRBV7-2|TRBJ1-6|NA
TGTGCCAGCAGCCCATCCAGGGGGCAATCACCCCTCCACTTT
CASSPSRGQSPLHF
>16|NA|TRBV3-1|TRBJ2-2|NA
TGTGCCAGCAGCCATTCTCCCGGGACTTCCACCGGGGAGCTGTTTTTT
CASSHSPGTSTGELFF
>14|NA|TRBV27|TRBJ2-7|once
TGTGCCAGCAGTTCAAGCGGGCGCTCCTACGAGCAGTACTTC
CASSSSGRSYEQYF
>15|NA|TRBV10-3|TRBJ2-3|NA
TGTGCCATCGGGGAAGTCGCAGGAAGCACAGATACGCAGTATTTT
CAIGEVAGSTDTQYF
>16|TRBD1|TRBV7-9|TRBJ1-1|NA
TGTGCCAGCAGCGGACAGGGGACTCTACAGAACACTGAAGCTTTCTTT
CASSGQGTLQNTEAFF
>14|TRBD2|TRBV10-3|TRBJ2-7|few
TGTGCCATCAGTGATTTAGCGGGAGCCTACGAGCAGTACTTC
CAISDLAGAYEQYF
>11|NA|TRBV6-5|TRBJ1-1|NA
TGTGCCAGCAGTACCACAGGACGAGCTTTCTTT
CASSTTGRAFF
>16|TRBD1|TRBV15|TRBJ1-1|many
TGTGCCACCAGCACTCTCAGACAGGGCGGCAGCACTGAAGCTTTCTTT
CATSTLRQGGSTEAFF
>14|TRBD2|TRBV18|TRBJ2-1|NA
TGTGCCAGCTCACCACGACTAGCGGGCGCTGCAACTGTTTTC
CASSPRLAGAATVF
>12|TRBD1|TRBV7-2|TRBJ1-2|many
TGTGCCAGCAGCCTCCAGGGGGAAGGCTACACCTTC
CASSLQGEGYTF
>16|TRBD1|TRBV20-1|TRBJ1-5|NA
TGCAGTGCTAGAGATCCTGGCAGGGGGAGCAATCAGCCCCAGCATTTT
CSARDPGRGSNQPQHF
>12|NA|TRBV25-1|TRBJ1-2|few
TGTGCCAGCAGTGAAGGGGTCGGTGGCTACACCTTC
CASSEGVGGYTF
>12|NA|TRBV6-1|TRBJ1-6|few
TGTGCCAGCAGTGAAGGTTATTCACCCCTCCACTTT
CASSEGYSPLHF
>16|NA|TRBV15|TRBJ1-2|NA
TGTGCCACCAGCAGATTCCGGCAGGCCTCTAACTATGGCTACACCTTC
CATSRFRQASNYGYTF
>13|NA|TRBV6-1|TRBJ2-7|NA
TGTGCCAGCAGTGGGGGGATTCGGTTCGAGCAGTACTTC
CASSGGIRFEQYF
>14|NA|TRBV7-8|TRBJ2-3|few
TGTGCCAGCAGCTTAAGGACGAGATCAGATACGCAGTATTTT
CASSLRTRSDTQYF
>13|NA|TRBV29-1|TRBJ1-1|many
TGCAGCGTTGAAGTGGGATTGAACACTGAAGCTTTCTTT
CSVEVGLNTEAFF